This T cell receptor beta chain comes out of a study of blood T cell repertoires in COVID-19. Study summary: Spain, Italy and the United States supplied samples that represented acute and convalescent COVID-19.

Remarks on this clone: Compared with germline, one end of the junction differs, possibly owing to a read error. The same CDR3 can be traced to other DNA sequences in this sample.

The CDR3 covers 14 residues. From germline, CDR1 is SGHRS and CDR2 YFSETQ. The protocol was immunoSEQ multiplex PCR, while the TCRdb copy is restricted to in-frame clones and leaves out a portion. The sample lists some 190,000 clones, approximately 90% occurring once. This chain links TRBV5-1 with TRBJ2-1; 9 bases are a match to TRBD2. This TCR derives from a human donor in a cohort sampled during active COVID-19. What was sequenced was peripheral blood. CDR3 sequence: CASSSSGRSNEQFF. The CDR3 DNA reads TGCGCCAGCAGCAGTAGCGGGAGATCTAATGAGCAATTCTTC. The full variable domain, with the rest looked up from reference TRBV5-1 and TRBJ2-1, is KAGVTQTPRYLIKTRGQQVTLSCSPISGHRSVSWYQQTPGQGLQFLFEYFSETQRNKGNFPGRFSGRQFSNSRSEMNVSTLELGDSALYLCASSSSGRSNEQFFGPGTRLTVL.